This T cell receptor (beta chain) appears in the sequencing data of a study of shared clonotypes between healthy human individuals. CD8 cells classed as naive were CD45RO-negative and positively selected for CCR7, excluding terminally differentiated effector memory CD45RA+ cells. Clones were read by immunoSEQ multiplex PCR, and TCRdb kept only the in-frame ones, dropping some. The data show about 2 million clones, approximately 94% seen once. This CDR3 region has 15 residues. Germline V lookup: CDR1 SGHDT, CDR2 YYEEEE. Trimming at V came to 0 bases and at J to 1 base, leaving 4 bases not matched to a gene.

The source material was naive CD8+ T cells sorted from blood. The V call is TRBV5-6, the J call TRBJ2-7; 7 nucleotides agree with TRBD2. This clonotype was sampled from a man in his late teens or twenties in good health. The CDR3 DNA reads TGTGCCAGCAGCTTGGTGGCGGGACTATCCTACGAGCAGTACTTC. It is translated as CASSLVAGLSYEQYF.